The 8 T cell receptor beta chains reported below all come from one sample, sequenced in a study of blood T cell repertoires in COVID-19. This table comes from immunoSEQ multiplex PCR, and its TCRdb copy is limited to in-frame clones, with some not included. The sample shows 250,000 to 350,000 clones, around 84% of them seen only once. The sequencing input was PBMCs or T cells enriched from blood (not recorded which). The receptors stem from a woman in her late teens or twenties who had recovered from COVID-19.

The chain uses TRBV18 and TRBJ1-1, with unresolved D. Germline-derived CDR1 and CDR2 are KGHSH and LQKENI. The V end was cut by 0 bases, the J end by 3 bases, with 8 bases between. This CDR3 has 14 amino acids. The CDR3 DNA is TGTGCCAGCTCACCACCCACAGTAGACACTGAAGCTTTCTTT. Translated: CASSPPTVDTEAFF.

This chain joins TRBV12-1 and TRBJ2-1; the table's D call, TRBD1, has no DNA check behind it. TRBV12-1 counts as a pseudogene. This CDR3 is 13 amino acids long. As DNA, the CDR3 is TGTGCCACCCAGAGTCACTACAGGGTTGAGCAGTTCTTC. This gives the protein CATQSHYRVEQFF.

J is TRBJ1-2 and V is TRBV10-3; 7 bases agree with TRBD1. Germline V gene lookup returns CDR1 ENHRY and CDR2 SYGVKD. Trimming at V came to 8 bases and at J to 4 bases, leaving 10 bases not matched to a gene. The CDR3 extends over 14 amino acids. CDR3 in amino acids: CAISPQNRGYGYTF. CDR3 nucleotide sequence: TGTGCCATCTCCCCCCAGAACAGGGGCTATGGCTACACCTTC.

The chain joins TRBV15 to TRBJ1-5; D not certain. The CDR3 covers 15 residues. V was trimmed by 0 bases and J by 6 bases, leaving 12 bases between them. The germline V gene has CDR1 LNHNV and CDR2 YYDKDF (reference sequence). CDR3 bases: TGTGCCACCAGCAGAGATACGGGGTCCGCTCAGCCCCAGCATTTT. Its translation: CATSRDTGSAQPQHF.

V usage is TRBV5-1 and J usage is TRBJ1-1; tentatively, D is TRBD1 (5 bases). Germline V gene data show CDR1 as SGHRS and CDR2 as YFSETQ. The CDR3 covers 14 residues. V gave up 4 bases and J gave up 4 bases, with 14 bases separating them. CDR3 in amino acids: CASSQPGGSTEAFF. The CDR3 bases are TGCGCCAGCAGCCAGCCGGGGGGGAGCACTGAAGCTTTCTTT.

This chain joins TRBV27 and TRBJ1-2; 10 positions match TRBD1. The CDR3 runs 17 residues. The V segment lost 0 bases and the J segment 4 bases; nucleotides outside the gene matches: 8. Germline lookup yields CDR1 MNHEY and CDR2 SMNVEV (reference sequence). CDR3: CASSLSRRDRGAYGYTF. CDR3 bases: TGTGCCAGCAGTTTATCCCGCCGGGACAGGGGAGCCTATGGCTACACCTTC.

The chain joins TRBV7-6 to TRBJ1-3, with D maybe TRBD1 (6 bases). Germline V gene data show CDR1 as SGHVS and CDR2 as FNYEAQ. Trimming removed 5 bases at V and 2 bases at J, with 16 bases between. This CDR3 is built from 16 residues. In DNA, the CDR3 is TGTGCCAGCAGCCCAAACAGGGTGGAGGCTGGAAACACCATATATTTT. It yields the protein CASSPNRVEAGNTIYF. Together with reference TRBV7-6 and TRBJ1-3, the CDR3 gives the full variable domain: GAGVSQSPRYKVTKRGQDVALRCDPISGHVSLYWYRQALGQGPEFLTYFNYEAQQDKSGLPNDRFSAERPEGSISTLTIQRTEQRDSAMYRCASSPNRVEAGNTIYFGEGSWLTVV.

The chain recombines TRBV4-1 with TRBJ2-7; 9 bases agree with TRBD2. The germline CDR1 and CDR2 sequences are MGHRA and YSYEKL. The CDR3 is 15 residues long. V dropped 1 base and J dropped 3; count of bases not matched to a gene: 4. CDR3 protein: CASSQGWREGYEQYF. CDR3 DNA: TGCGCCAGCAGCCAAGGGTGGCGGGAGGGCTACGAGCAGTACTTC.